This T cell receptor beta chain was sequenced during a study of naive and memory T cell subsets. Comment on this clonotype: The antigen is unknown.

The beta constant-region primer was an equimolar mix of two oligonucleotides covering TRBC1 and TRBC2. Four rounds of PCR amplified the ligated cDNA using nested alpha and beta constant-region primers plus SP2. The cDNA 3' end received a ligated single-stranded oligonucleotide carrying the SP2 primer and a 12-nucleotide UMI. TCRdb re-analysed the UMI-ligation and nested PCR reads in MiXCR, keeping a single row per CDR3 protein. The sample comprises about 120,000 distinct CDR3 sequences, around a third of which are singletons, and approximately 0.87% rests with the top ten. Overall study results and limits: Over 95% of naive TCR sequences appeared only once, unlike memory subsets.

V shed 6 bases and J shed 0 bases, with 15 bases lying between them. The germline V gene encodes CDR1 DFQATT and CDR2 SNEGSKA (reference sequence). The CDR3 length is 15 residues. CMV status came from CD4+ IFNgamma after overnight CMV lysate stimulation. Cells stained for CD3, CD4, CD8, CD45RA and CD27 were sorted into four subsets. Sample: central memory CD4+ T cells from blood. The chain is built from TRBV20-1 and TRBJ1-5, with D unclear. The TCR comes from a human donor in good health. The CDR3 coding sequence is TGCAGTGCCCCTGGGCCCTCCTCTAGCAATCAGCCCCAGCATTTT. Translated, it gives CSAPGPSSSNQPQHF.